Listed here are 23 T cell receptor beta chains from one sample, sequenced in a study of blood T cells in healthy people across ages. A second PCR, run for roughly 7 to 12 cycles, used a sample-barcoded 5' primer plus a J-beta primer mix. TCRdb reanalysed the 5' RACE reads using MiXCR and keeps one entry per CDR3 protein. The data hold around 1.5 million distinct CDR3 sequences, with roughly 45% observed a single time. Sequenced sample: blood. These receptors were taken from a woman between 18 and 29 years old in good health.

The chain joins TRBV20-1 to TRBJ1-6; a possible D gene is TRBD1 (5 bases). This CDR3 comprises 14 residues. Trimming shortened V by 5 bases and J by 5 bases, and 13 bases separated the two germline ends. Germline V lookup: CDR1 DFQATT, CDR2 SNEGSKA (reference sequence). The CDR3 loop is CSAGRGPHNSPLHF. The CDR3 nucleotides read TGCAGTGCTGGCCGGGGCCCCCATAATTCACCCCTCCACTTT.

V is TRBV5-1 and J is TRBJ1-1; D possibly corresponds to TRBD1 (5 bases). In germline, CDR1 is SGHRS, CDR2 YFSETQ. V was trimmed by 5 bases and J by 1 base, leaving 9 bases between them. The CDR3 loop spans 13 amino acids. In nucleotides, the CDR3 is TGCGCCAGCAGGGTACAGGAGAACACTGAAGCTTTCTTT. It is translated as CASRVQENTEAFF.

This clonotype showed up just a few times. The chain combines TRBV7-2 with TRBJ2-3, with D tentatively TRBD2 (5 bases). The CDR3 is 13 amino acids. Between the trimmed V and J ends, which lost 2 bases and 3 bases, there was a span of 6 bases. Per germline, CDR1 SGHTA and CDR2 FQGNSA. CDR3 in DNA: TGTGCCAGCAGCTTACGACTAACAGATACGCAGTATTTT. Translated: CASSLRLTDTQYF.

This clonotype came up a few times. The chain uses TRBV27 and TRBJ2-7; D not resolved. The CDR3 has 14 residues. The V gene lost 5 bases and the J gene lost 0 bases, with 11 bases spanning the gap. From germline, CDR1 is MNHEY and CDR2 SMNVEV (reference sequence). The CDR3 protein is CASSLHRYSYEQYF. The CDR3 DNA reads as TGTGCCAGCAGTCTCCACCGGTACTCCTACGAGCAGTACTTC.

This clonotype turned up a few times. The rearrangement joins TRBV5-1 to TRBJ2-1, with 7 bases that match TRBD2. J lost 0 bases, V lost 6 bases, and 9 bases had no gene match. Germline-derived CDR1 and CDR2 are SGHRS and YFSETQ. The CDR3 loop spans 16 amino acids. CDR3 amino acids: CASTAGAVSSYNEQFF. The CDR3 DNA follows: TGCGCCAGCACCGCGGGAGCCGTTAGCTCCTACAATGAGCAGTTCTTC. Full variable domain (rest looked up from reference TRBV5-1 and TRBJ2-1): KAGVTQTPRYLIKTRGQQVTLSCSPISGHRSVSWYQQTPGQGLQFLFEYFSETQRNKGNFPGRFSGRQFSNSRSEMNVSTLELGDSALYLCASTAGAVSSYNEQFFGPGTRLTVL.

The chain combines TRBV6-2 or TRBV6-3 with TRBJ2-7; D is ambiguous. The germline V gene encodes CDR1 MNHEY and CDR2 SVGEGT. The CDR3 totals 13 residues. V gave up 2 bases and J gave up 4 bases, with 9 bases separating them. Here the CDR3 reads CASSYPARYEQYF. The DNA of the CDR3 is TGTGCCAGCAGTTACCCGGCGCGGTACGAGCAGTACTTC.

In its sample, this clonotype was seen many times. A much larger clonotype is one base distant, so this may be a read error. The chain joins TRBV4-2 to TRBJ2-5, with 12 positions matching TRBD2. Unmatched junction bases numbered 11, after V lost 4 bases and J lost 11 bases. The CDR3 has 15 residues. Germline values: CDR1 LGHNA, CDR2 YNFKEQ. The CDR3 reads CASSPQTSGSDEQYF. Written as DNA, the CDR3 is TGTGCCAGCAGCCCGCAGACTAGCGGGAGCGATGAGCAGTACTTC.

The chain has TRBV29-1 and TRBJ2-5, with 7 bases fitting TRBD1. The V gene's germline CDR1 is SQVTM and CDR2 ANQGSEA. V shed 6 bases and J 11 bases; nucleotides not matched to a gene: 12. This CDR3 spans 12 amino acids. This CDR3 reads CSVAYDRADQYF. CDR3 coding DNA: TGCAGCGTGGCCTACGACAGGGCTGATCAGTACTTC.

This sequence joins TRBV20-1 and TRBJ2-1; TRBD2 aligns across 11 bases. The CDR3 sequence is 18 residues long. Germline CDR1 and CDR2: DFQATT and SNEGSKA (reference sequence). The V gene end was trimmed by 0 bases and the J gene end by 1 base; junction bases not matched to a gene: 8. The CDR3 is CSARDLAGGNGSYNEQFF. CDR3 DNA: TGCAGTGCTAGAGATCTAGCGGGAGGAAACGGTTCCTACAATGAGCAGTTCTTC.

There are a few counts of this clonotype. The V and J genes are TRBV5-1 and TRBJ1-5; TRBD1 matches at 10 bases. The germline gives CDR1 SGHRS, CDR2 YFSETQ. The CDR3 length is 15 residues. With V trimmed by 0 bases and J by 5 bases, 2 bases remained unmatched. The CDR3 DNA reads as TGCGCCAGCAGCTTGGGGACAGGGGGGGATCAGCCCCAGCATTTT. This encodes CASSLGTGGDQPQHF.

To note about this clonotype: One junction end disagrees with the germline gene, perhaps due to a read error. The J gene is TRBJ2-1, the V gene TRBV18, with TRBD2 matching 7 bases. Germline lookup yields CDR1 KGHSH and CDR2 LQKENI. This CDR3 region has 17 residues. This CDR3 is CASSPNRAGSSYNGQFF. The CDR3 DNA follows: TGTGCCAGCTCACCAAATAGAGCGGGGAGCTCCTACAATGGGCAGTTCTTC.

Only a few counts were recorded for this clonotype. The chain carries TRBV25-1 and TRBJ2-5; 7 bases fit TRBD1. The CDR3 runs 16 residues. Germline assignment: CDR1 MGHDK and CDR2 SYGVNS. V shed 3 bases, J shed 5 bases, and the junction held 12 bases outside the gene matches. CDR3 nucleotide sequence: TGTGCCAGCAGTGATAAGGGGGCTAGCAGTCAGGAGACCCAGTACTTC. Its translation: CASSDKGASSQETQYF.

The genes are TRBV7-7 and TRBJ2-5; D is ambiguous. Germline lookup yields CDR1 SSHAT and CDR2 FNYEAQ (reference sequence). CDR3 length: 13 residues. Trimming shortened V by 4 bases and J by 5 bases, and 11 bases separated the two germline ends. The CDR3 region is CASSSSIAETQYF. The CDR3 DNA reads TGTGCCAGCAGCTCTAGTATTGCGGAGACCCAGTACTTC. The whole variable domain, filled in from reference TRBV7-7 and TRBJ2-5, reads GAGVSQSPRYKVTKRGQDVTLRCDPISSHATLYWYQQALGQGPEFLTYFNYEAQPDKSGLPSDRFSAERPEGSISTLTIQRTEQRDSAMYRCASSSSIAETQYFGPGTRLLVL.

V and J are TRBV30 and TRBJ1-1; TRBD1 agrees at 7 bases. The CDR3 has 14 residues. The germline gives CDR1 GTSNPN, CDR2 SVGIG (reference sequence). Unmatched junction bases numbered 9, after V lost 3 bases and J lost 5 bases. The CDR3 sequence: CAWREGGRGTEAFF. The DNA of the CDR3 is TGTGCCTGGAGGGAAGGGGGCCGAGGGACTGAAGCTTTCTTT.

This chain connects TRBV7-9 to TRBJ1-5; 8 positions agree with TRBD1. The CDR3 loop spans 17 amino acids. CDR1 and CDR2 from the germline V gene are SEHNR and FQNEAQ (reference sequence). J was trimmed by 2 bases and V by 8 bases; bases with no gene match: 14. CDR3 loop: CASEGTGPYMRNQPQHF. The CDR3 nucleotides read TGTGCCAGCGAGGGGACAGGCCCATATATGCGCAATCAGCCCCAGCATTTT.

This clonotype was seen more than once but under ten times. This rearrangement joins TRBV5-6 to TRBJ2-2; no clear D. This CDR3 has 14 residues. Germline CDR1 is SGHDT and CDR2 is YYEEEE. The V end lost 0 bases, the J end lost 2 bases, and 5 bases lay between the germline ends. CDR3 protein: CASSLVLNTGELFF. CDR3 in DNA: TGTGCCAGCAGCTTGGTTCTTAACACCGGGGAGCTGTTTTTT.

The rearrangement links TRBV20-1 to TRBJ2-7; 12 bases line up with TRBD2. The CDR3 runs 16 residues. J gave up 2 bases and V 3 bases, and 8 bases lay outside the gene matches. Germline V gene data show CDR1 as DFQATT and CDR2 as SNEGSKA (reference sequence). CDR3 bases: TGCAGTGCTAGCCCGACTAGCGGGAGAGCACCCTACGAGCAGTACTTC. As protein: CSASPTSGRAPYEQYF.

About this clonotype itself: An end of the junction differs from the germline gene, which may be a read error. The chain joins TRBV20-1 to TRBJ2-5; D remains unclear. The tail of the sequence fits TRBJ2-7 better, so the J call may be wrong. The CDR3 length is 12 residues. Germline V lookup: CDR1 DFQATT, CDR2 SNEGSKA (reference sequence). CDR3 protein: CRARATVDEQYF. As DNA, the CDR3 is TGCAGGGCTAGGGCTACGGTCGACGAGCAGTACTTC.

This clonotype was seen a single time. Likely a read error: the CDR3 ends without its conserved phenylalanine or tryptophan. This rearrangement joins TRBV4-1 to TRBJ1-1; D uncertain. This CDR3 comprises 14 residues. CDR1 is MGHRA and CDR2 is YSYEKL in the germline V gene. Trimming removed 0 bases from V and 3 bases from J, with 8 bases in between. CDR3 in DNA: TGCGCCAGCAGCCAAGAGGGAGTGGACACTGAAGCTTTCTTG. Amino acid sequence: CASSQEGVDTEAFL.

The chain recombines TRBV15 with TRBJ1-6; D unclear. Trimming shortened V by 8 bases and J by 9 bases, and 17 bases separated the two germline ends. The CDR3 is 14 amino acids. CDR1 and CDR2 from the germline V gene are LNHNV and YYDKDF (reference sequence). CDR3 nucleotides: TGTGCCACCGGCGCGCGCGGGAGTAGTTCACCCCTCCACTTT. This sequence encodes CATGARGSSSPLHF.

This clonotype was observed a handful of times. The V gene is TRBV13, the J gene TRBJ1-5; tentative D call: TRBD1 (5 bases). Germline V gene sequence: CDR1 PRHDT, CDR2 FYEKMQ (reference sequence). V was shortened by 0 bases and J by 2 bases, with 11 bases between the two germline ends. The CDR3 extends over 16 amino acids. The CDR3 protein is CASSLGGHRGNQPQHF. In nucleotides, the CDR3 is TGTGCCAGCAGCTTAGGGGGGCATAGGGGCAATCAGCCCCAGCATTTT. Combining the CDR3 with reference TRBV13 and TRBJ1-5 gives the whole variable domain AAGVIQSPRHLIKEKRETATLKCYPIPRHDTVYWYQQGPGQDPQFLISFYEKMQSDKGSIPDRFSAQQFSDYHSELNMSSLELGDSALYFCASSLGGHRGNQPQHFGDGTRLSIL.

The chain is built from TRBV7-8 and TRBJ2-7; 10 nucleotides align to TRBD1. V dropped 3 bases and J dropped 7; count of bases not matched to a gene: 6. CDR1 is SGHVS, CDR2 FQNEAQ, per germline. The CDR3 extends over 14 amino acids. This CDR3 is CASSLGTGVTEQYF. The CDR3 coding sequence is TGTGCCAGCAGCTTGGGGACAGGGGTGACAGAGCAGTACTTC. Full variable domain (rest looked up from reference TRBV7-8 and TRBJ2-7): GAGVSQSPRYKVAKRGQDVALRCDPISGHVSLFWYQQALGQGPEFLTYFQNEAQLDKSGLPSDRFFAERPEGSVSTLKIQRTQQEDSAVYLCASSLGTGVTEQYFGPGTRLTVT.

This chain uses TRBV7-6 with TRBJ2-1, with a weak D call TRBD2 (5 bases). Trimming cost V 5 bases and J 5 bases, with 10 bases left between them. This CDR3 is 13 amino acids long. The germline CDR1 and CDR2 sequences are SGHVS and FNYEAQ. As DNA, the CDR3 is TGTGCCAGCAGCGTAGAGACTAACAATGAGCAGTTCTTC. This codes for CASSVETNNEQFF.